The 32 T cell receptor beta chains in this list originate from one sample, sequenced in a study of shared clonotypes between healthy human individuals. Profiling relied on immunoSEQ multiplex PCR, and the TCRdb table lists in-frame clones only, not all of them. The sample holds more than 850,000 clones, about four fifths seen once. Material for sequencing was memory CD4+ T cells from PBMCs. Described subset: CD45RA-negative fraction. These receptors all stem from a young man in good health. Some clones in this sample may be carry-over from other donors' samples.

The chain has TRBV7-2 and TRBJ2-2; the D is unclear. The CDR3 spans 13 residues. Per germline, CDR1 SGHTA and CDR2 FQGNSA. Trimming removed 2 bases at V and 3 bases at J, with 4 bases between. The CDR3 region has the DNA TGTGCCAGCAGCTTAAGGCACACCGGGGAGCTGTTTTTT. It yields the protein CASSLRHTGELFF.

The J gene is TRBJ1-4, the V gene TRBV5-1, with 9 bases that match TRBD1. This CDR3 is built from 15 residues. Germline V gene data show CDR1 as SGHRS and CDR2 as YFSETQ. Trimming removed 0 bases from V and 7 bases from J; junction bases left unmatched: 4. The CDR3 DNA follows: TGCGCCAGCAGCTTGGCAGGACAGGGGCCTGAAAAACTGTTTTTT. Encoded protein: CASSLAGQGPEKLFF.

The chain uses TRBV27 and TRBJ2-7; 7 bases are a match to TRBD2. The germline CDR1 and CDR2 sequences are MNHEY and SMNVEV (reference sequence). The CDR3 length is 15 residues. Trimming cost V 6 bases and J 7 bases; bases outside gene matches: 15. The CDR3 region has the DNA TGTGCCAGCAGACAAGCTAGCGGAGCGGTGAGGGAGCAGTACTTC. It yields the protein CASRQASGAVREQYF.

This sequence joins TRBV5-1 and TRBJ2-7; D is undetermined. Germline V CDR1 and CDR2: SGHRS, YFSETQ. V gave up 2 bases and J gave up 4 bases, with 7 bases separating them. CDR3 length: 12 amino acids. The CDR3 is CASSFQPYEQYF. CDR3 nucleotides: TGCGCCAGCAGCTTCCAACCATACGAGCAGTACTTC.

The chain combines TRBV7-8 with TRBJ2-7, with TRBD2 matching over 13 bases. The CDR3 length is 15 residues. Germline V gives CDR1 SGHVS, CDR2 FQNEAQ. Trimming cost V 3 bases and J 5 bases; bases outside gene matches: 4. The CDR3 sequence is CASSLRTSGRDEQYF. The CDR3 DNA follows: TGTGCCAGCAGCTTGCGGACTAGCGGGAGAGACGAGCAGTACTTC.

In its sample, this clone was seen a few times. CDR3 amino acids: CASSQLGGTGDTQYF. CDR3 in DNA: TGTGCCAGCAGCCAGCTGGGGGGAACGGGAGATACGCAGTATTTT. The chain recombines TRBV7-6 with TRBJ2-3; D possibly corresponds to TRBD2 (6 bases). This CDR3 contains 15 residues. The V end was cut by 5 bases, the J end by 5 bases, with 17 bases between. Germline CDR1 and CDR2: SGHVS and FNYEAQ.

V is TRBV7-3 and J is TRBJ1-3; D is undetermined. Between the trimmed V and J ends, which lost 3 bases and 3 bases, there was a span of 9 bases. The germline CDR1 and CDR2 sequences are SGHTA and FQGTGA. The CDR3 is 14 residues long. The CDR3 spells CASSFDGVGNTIYF. The CDR3 DNA follows: TGTGCCAGCAGCTTCGACGGTGTTGGAAACACCATATATTTT.

J is TRBJ1-1 and V is TRBV11-1, with TRBD1 matching over 8 bases. The CDR3 length is 14 residues. J lost 3 bases, V lost 0 bases, and 0 bases had no gene match. The germline CDR1 and CDR2 sequences are SGHAT and FQDESV (reference sequence). For the CDR3, the DNA is TGTGCCAGCAGCTTAGCGGACAGGGACACTGAAGCTTTCTTT. It encodes CASSLADRDTEAFF.

The J gene is TRBJ2-1, the V gene TRBV14; TRBD2 aligns across 13 bases. The trim removed 4 bases at V and 12 bases at J, leaving 9 bases unmatched. The germline gives CDR1 SGHDN, CDR2 FVKESK. The CDR3 covers 15 residues. This CDR3 is CASSLGLAGTLGQFF. CDR3 sequence (DNA): TGTGCCAGCAGCCTGGGACTAGCGGGGACTTTGGGGCAGTTCTTC.

This clone was found many times. V is TRBV2 and J is TRBJ2-1; 12 bases line up with TRBD2. CDR1 is SNHLY and CDR2 is FYNNEI in the germline V gene. This CDR3 region has 15 residues. Trimming took 3 bases from V and 9 from J; bases not matched to a gene: 6. The CDR3 DNA sequence: TGTGCCAGCAGTGATAGGCTAGCGGGAGGGAGTGAGCAGTTCTTC. Amino acids: CASSDRLAGGSEQFF. The full variable domain, completed using reference TRBV2 and TRBJ2-1, is EPEVTQTPSHQVTQMGQEVILRCVPISNHLYFYWYRQILGQKVEFLVSFYNNEISEKSEIFDDQFSVERPDGSNFTLKIRSTKLEDSAMYFCASSDRLAGGSEQFFGPGTRLTVL.

V is TRBV7-9 and J is TRBJ2-7; TRBD2 matches at 7 bases. Germline CDR1 and CDR2: SEHNR and FQNEAQ (reference sequence). The length of the CDR3 is 13 residues. V lost 7 bases, J lost 7 bases, and 10 bases stayed unmatched. The CDR3 loop reads CASTARPGGEQYF. The CDR3 region has the DNA TGTGCCAGCACCGCCCGACCCGGGGGGGAGCAGTACTTC. Complete variable domain (other parts from reference TRBV7-9 and TRBJ2-7): DTGVSQNPRHKITKRGQNVTFRCDPISEHNRLYWYRQTLGQGPEFLTYFQNEAQLEKSRLLSDRFSAERPKGSFSTLEIQRTEQGDSAMYLCASTARPGGEQYFGPGTRLTVT.

The chain uses TRBV28 and TRBJ2-1; the D is unclear. The V gene's germline CDR1 is MDHEN and CDR2 SYDVKM. This CDR3 region has 14 residues. Trimming took 3 bases from V and 0 from J, leaving 6 bases between them. CDR3 nucleotides: TGTGCCAGCAGTTTCGGCATCTCCTACAATGAGCAGTTCTTC. Its translation is CASSFGISYNEQFF.

The chain couples TRBV18 to TRBJ2-2; D may be TRBD2 (6 bases). Germline values: CDR1 KGHSH, CDR2 LQKENI. V was pared by 5 bases and J by 5 bases, with 18 bases between. The CDR3 extends over 16 amino acids. The CDR3 DNA is TGTGCCAGCTCATTCGCGGGAACAGGAGGGACCGGGGAGCTGTTTTTT. This translates into CASSFAGTGGTGELFF.

In this sample, this clone turned up a few times. The chain combines TRBV19 with TRBJ1-2; TRBD1 agrees at 11 bases. CDR3 length: 15 residues. Germline assignment: CDR1 LNHDA and CDR2 SQIVND (reference sequence). The V gene end was trimmed by 5 bases and the J gene end by 4 bases; junction bases not matched to a gene: 6. The CDR3 nucleotides are TGTGCCAGTAGTCCAGGACAGGGGGCTCTCTATGGCTACACCTTC. This gives the protein CASSPGQGALYGYTF.

The chain joins TRBV27 to TRBJ1-4; D not resolved. Germline lookup yields CDR1 MNHEY and CDR2 SMNVEV (reference sequence). Trimming shortened V by 5 bases and J by 6 bases, and 16 bases separated the two germline ends. CDR3 length: 15 amino acids. CDR3 sequence: CASSLGFARDEKLFF. CDR3 sequence (DNA): TGTGCCAGCAGTCTTGGCTTCGCGCGGGATGAAAAACTGTTTTTT.

This chain joins TRBV7-3 and TRBJ2-5; TRBD2 matches 15 bases. The junction had 7 bases not matched to a gene; V was cut back by 4 bases and J by 4 bases. Germline V gene data show CDR1 as SGHTA and CDR2 as FQGTGA. This CDR3 is built from 17 residues. As DNA, the CDR3 is TGTGCCAGCAGCTCCACCCCGGGACTAGCGGGAGGAGAGACCCAGTACTTC. This gives the protein CASSSTPGLAGGETQYF.

A remark on this clone: A read error may explain this, as a much larger clone is one base away. This sample includes further DNA sequences coding for the same CDR3. V and J are TRBV5-1 and TRBJ2-2; D remains ambiguous. The V gene's germline CDR1 is SGHRS and CDR2 YFSETQ. CDR3 length: 12 residues. V lost 0 bases and J 8 bases, leaving 5 bases between the germline ends. CDR3 residues: CASSLGVGELFF. The CDR3, as DNA: TGCGCCAGCAGCTTGGGAGTAGGGGAGCTGTTTTTT.

This clone has more than one count but fewer than ten. The chain is built from TRBV7-2 and TRBJ2-3; TRBD2 aligns across 7 bases. Losses at the gene ends were 1 base for V and 8 bases for J; bases not matched to a gene: 9. CDR1 is SGHTA, CDR2 FQGNSA, per germline. This CDR3 contains 15 residues. CDR3: CASSLDIAGEGTQYF. The CDR3 bases are TGTGCCAGCAGCTTAGATATCGCGGGAGAGGGTACGCAGTATTTT.

The chain combines TRBV11-1 with TRBJ2-4, with TRBD2 as a possible D gene (7 bases). Germline CDR1 SGHAT, CDR2 FQDESV (reference sequence). The CDR3 has 15 residues. V lost 5 bases and J lost 9, with 20 bases in between. CDR3 loop: CASSLPRGGDGIQYF. CDR3 sequence (DNA): TGTGCCAGCAGCCTCCCCCGAGGGGGGGATGGCATTCAGTACTTC.

V usage is TRBV29-1 and J usage is TRBJ1-1; TRBD1 matches 10 bases. The CDR3 covers 16 residues. Germline CDR1 SQVTM, CDR2 ANQGSEA. Losses at the gene ends were 6 bases for V and 1 base for J; bases not matched to a gene: 11. The CDR3, as DNA: TGCAGCGTACGAATCCCGGGACAGGGGCGGAACACTGAAGCTTTCTTT. Its translation is CSVRIPGQGRNTEAFF.

The chain has TRBV7-3 and TRBJ2-7; D is possibly TRBD2 (6 bases). Germline loops: CDR1 SGHTA, CDR2 FQGTGA. The CDR3 consists of 14 residues. V was pared by 4 bases and J by 3 bases, with 13 bases between. This CDR3 is CASSSRQTSYEQYF. CDR3 bases: TGTGCCAGCAGCTCCCGACAGACTAGCTACGAGCAGTACTTC.

The chain uses TRBV6-6 and TRBJ1-5, with D tentatively TRBD1 (6 bases). Germline V gene sequence: CDR1 MNHNY, CDR2 SVGAGI (reference sequence). Trimming cost V 5 bases and J 1 base, with 15 bases left between them. This CDR3 has 16 residues. The CDR3 is CASSAMGQGSNQPQHF. The CDR3 region has the DNA TGTGCCAGCAGTGCAATGGGTCAGGGGAGCAATCAGCCCCAGCATTTT.

This chain uses TRBV27 with TRBJ2-5; tentative D call: TRBD2 (5 bases). The J call may be wrong; the DNA end is better matched by TRBJ2-7. Germline-derived CDR1 and CDR2 are MNHEY and SMNVEV (reference sequence). This CDR3 has 18 residues. Here the CDR3 DNA reads TGTGCCAGCAGTTTATATGGAGCGGTTTCCACGGTGGGTTACGAGCAGTACTTC. As protein: CASSLYGAVSTVGYEQYF.

The chain recombines TRBV10-3 with TRBJ1-5, with 7 positions matching TRBD1. The germline CDR1 and CDR2 sequences are ENHRY and SYGVKD. The CDR3 spans 15 residues. The J segment lost 6 bases and the V segment lost 1 base, leaving 6 bases of the junction unmatched. The CDR3 spells CAISELDRLFQPQHF. CDR3 in DNA: TGTGCCATCAGTGAGTTGGACAGGCTTTTTCAGCCCCAGCATTTT.

The CDR3 reads CATSAGAPAKNIQYF. CDR3 sequence (DNA): TGTGCCACTTCGGCGGGGGCTCCAGCCAAAAACATTCAGTACTTC. The V and J genes are TRBV10-3 and TRBJ2-4; perhaps TRBD2 as D (7 bases). Germline CDR1 is ENHRY and CDR2 is SYGVKD. There are 15 residues in the CDR3. The V end lost 10 bases, the J end lost 0 bases, and 16 bases lay between the germline ends.

This chain joins TRBV9 and TRBJ2-3; D call uncertain. V was clipped by 2 bases and J by 5 bases, with 9 bases between them. The CDR3 has 13 amino acids. Germline V lookup: CDR1 SGDLS, CDR2 YYNGEE. The CDR3 DNA follows: TGTGCCAGCAGCGTTGGTATTAGAGATACGCAGTATTTT. It codes for CASSVGIRDTQYF.

The chain employs TRBV7-6 and TRBJ2-1; the match to TRBD2 covers 12 bases. With 5 bases clipped from V and 6 bases from J, the junction kept 8 bases outside the gene matches. The CDR3 spans 16 residues. Germline-derived CDR1 and CDR2 are SGHVS and FNYEAQ. This CDR3 reads CASSPFRTSGTNEQFF. Here the CDR3 DNA reads TGTGCCAGCAGCCCATTCCGGACTAGCGGGACCAATGAGCAGTTCTTC.

V is TRBV18 and J is TRBJ1-1; 7 nucleotides line up with TRBD1. Losses at the gene ends were 4 bases for V and 3 bases for J; bases not matched to a gene: 8. This CDR3 is 15 amino acids long. Germline CDR1 is KGHSH and CDR2 is LQKENI. This CDR3 is CASSRNRGGDTEAFF. Written as DNA, the CDR3 is TGTGCCAGCTCACGAAACAGGGGCGGGGACACTGAAGCTTTCTTT.

In its sample, this clone was seen once. V is TRBV7-8 and J is TRBJ2-2; TRBD2 might be the D (6 bases). The CDR3 length is 16 residues. Germline V gene data show CDR1 as SGHVS and CDR2 as FQNEAQ. V was cut by 1 base and J by 1 base, with 10 bases left in between. CDR3 sequence reads: CASSLGTTQNTGELFF. Written as DNA, the CDR3 is TGTGCCAGCAGCTTAGGGACTACTCAGAACACCGGGGAGCTGTTTTTT.

This clone was recorded at least ten times. The chain joins TRBV25-1 to TRBJ2-4; either TRBD1 or TRBD2 may fit D (5 bases each). The CDR3 runs 12 residues. Germline CDR1 reads MGHDK; CDR2 reads SYGVNS. Trimming stripped 6 bases from V and 6 bases from J, with 9 bases between. CDR3: CASRGDGNIQYF. The CDR3 bases are TGTGCCAGCAGGGGGGACGGAAACATTCAGTACTTC.

The chain joins TRBV10-3 to TRBJ1-1; D ambiguous. The V gene lost 3 bases and the J gene lost 0 bases, with 11 bases spanning the gap. The CDR3 is made up of 15 amino acids. Germline CDR1 ENHRY, CDR2 SYGVKD. In nucleotides, the CDR3 is TGTGCCATCAGTGATTCAGGTGGAATGAACACTGAAGCTTTCTTT. Amino acids: CAISDSGGMNTEAFF.

This clone was seen a few times. This chain links TRBV18 with TRBJ1-1; D possibly corresponds to TRBD1 (6 bases). V was clipped by 6 bases and J by 1 base, with 15 bases between them. The germline CDR1 and CDR2 sequences are KGHSH and LQKENI. The CDR3 runs 15 residues. The CDR3 is CASSPGVTSNTEAFF. CDR3 nucleotides: TGTGCCAGCTCCCCAGGGGTCACTTCGAACACTGAAGCTTTCTTT.